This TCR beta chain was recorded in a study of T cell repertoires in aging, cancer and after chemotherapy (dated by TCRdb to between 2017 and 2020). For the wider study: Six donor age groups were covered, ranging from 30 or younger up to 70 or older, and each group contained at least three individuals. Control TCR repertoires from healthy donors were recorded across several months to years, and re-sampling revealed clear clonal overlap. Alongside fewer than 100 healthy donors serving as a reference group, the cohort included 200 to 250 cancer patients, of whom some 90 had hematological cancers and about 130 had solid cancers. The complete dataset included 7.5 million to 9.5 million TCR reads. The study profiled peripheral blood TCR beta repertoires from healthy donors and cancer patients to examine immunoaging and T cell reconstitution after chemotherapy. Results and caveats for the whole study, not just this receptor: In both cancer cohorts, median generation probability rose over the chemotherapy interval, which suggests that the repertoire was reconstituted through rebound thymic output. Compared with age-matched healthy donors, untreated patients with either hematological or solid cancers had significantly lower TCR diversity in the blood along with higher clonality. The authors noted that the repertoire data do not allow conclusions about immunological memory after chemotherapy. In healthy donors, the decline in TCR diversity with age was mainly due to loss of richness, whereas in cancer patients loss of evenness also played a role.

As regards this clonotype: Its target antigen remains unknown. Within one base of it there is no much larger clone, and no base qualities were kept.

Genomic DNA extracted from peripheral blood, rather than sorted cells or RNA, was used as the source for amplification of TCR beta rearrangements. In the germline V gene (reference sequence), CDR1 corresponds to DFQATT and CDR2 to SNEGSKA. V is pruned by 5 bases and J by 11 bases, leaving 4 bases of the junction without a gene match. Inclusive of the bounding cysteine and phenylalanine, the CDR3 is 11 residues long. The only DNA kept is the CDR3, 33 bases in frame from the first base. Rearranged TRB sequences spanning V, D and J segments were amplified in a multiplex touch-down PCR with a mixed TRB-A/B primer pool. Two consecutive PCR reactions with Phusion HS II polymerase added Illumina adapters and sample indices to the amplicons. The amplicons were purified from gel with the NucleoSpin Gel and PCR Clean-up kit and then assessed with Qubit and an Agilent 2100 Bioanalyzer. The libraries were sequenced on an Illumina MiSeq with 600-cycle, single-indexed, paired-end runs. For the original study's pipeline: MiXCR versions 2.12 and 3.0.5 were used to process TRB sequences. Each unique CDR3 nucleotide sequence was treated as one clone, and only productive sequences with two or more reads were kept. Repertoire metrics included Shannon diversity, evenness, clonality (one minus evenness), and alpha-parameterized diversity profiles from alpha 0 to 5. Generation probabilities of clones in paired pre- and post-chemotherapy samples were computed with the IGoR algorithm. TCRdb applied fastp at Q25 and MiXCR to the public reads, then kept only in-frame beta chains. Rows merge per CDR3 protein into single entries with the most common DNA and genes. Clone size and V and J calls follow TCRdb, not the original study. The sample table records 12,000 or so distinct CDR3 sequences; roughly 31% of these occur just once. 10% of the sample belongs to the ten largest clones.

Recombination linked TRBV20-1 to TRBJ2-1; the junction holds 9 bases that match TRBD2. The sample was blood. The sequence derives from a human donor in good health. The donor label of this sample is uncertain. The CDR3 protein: CSAQRGAKQFF. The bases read TGCAGTGCTCAGCGGGGGGCCAAGCAGTTCTTC.